Below are 30 T cell receptor beta chains sequenced from a single sample in a study of CD8 T cells in ankylosing spondylitis. TCRdb re-called the 5' RACE reads with MiXCR, one entry per CDR3 protein. This repertoire shows a few hundred thousand distinct CDR3 sequences, 20% to 25% found once; its top ten account for 3.5%. Sequences were obtained from blood, either unsorted or a sorted T cell fraction (not recorded which). These receptors were taken from a female donor with ankylosing spondylitis or in good health (not recorded which).

There are a few counts of this clonotype. The chain recombines TRBV18 with TRBJ2-7, with TRBD1 as a possible D gene (5 bases). The CDR3 length is 13 residues. Trimming cost V 5 bases and J 0 bases, with 8 bases left between them. Germline V CDR1 and CDR2: KGHSH, LQKENI. The CDR3 spells CASSFTGSYEQYF. The CDR3 coding sequence is TGTGCCAGCTCATTCACAGGCTCCTACGAGCAGTACTTC.

This chain uses TRBV6-1 with TRBJ2-3; the match to TRBD2 covers 10 bases. The J segment lost 2 bases and the V segment lost 5 bases, leaving 16 bases of the junction unmatched. Germline assignment: CDR1 MNHNS and CDR2 SASEGT. The CDR3 sequence is 19 residues long. CDR3 protein: CASSPRAMVTSGNTDTQYF. In DNA form, the CDR3 reads TGTGCCAGCAGTCCGAGGGCGATGGTAACTAGCGGGAACACAGATACGCAGTATTTT.

This clonotype was seen repeatedly, ten times or more. The CDR3: CASRKHVTGQFF. In DNA, the CDR3 is TGTGCCAGCAGAAAGCACGTCACTGGGCAGTTCTTC. This chain connects TRBV12-3 or TRBV12-4 to TRBJ2-1; D unresolved. The CDR3 length is 12 residues. V was pared by 6 bases and J by 12 bases, with 15 bases between.

This clonotype was recorded a few times. The CDR3 DNA follows: TGTGCCAGCTCACCAAAGGATAGGGAGACCCAGTACTTC. This codes for CASSPKDRETQYF. This chain connects TRBV18 to TRBJ2-5; D ambiguous. Deletions cut 2 bases from V and 5 bases from J, with 9 bases between. CDR3 length: 13 amino acids. The V gene's germline CDR1 is KGHSH and CDR2 LQKENI.

Only a few counts were recorded for this clonotype. This rearrangement joins TRBV12-3 or TRBV12-4 to TRBJ2-5; 9 bases agree with TRBD2. This CDR3 has 16 amino acids. The J segment lost 5 bases and the V segment lost 1 base, leaving 8 bases of the junction unmatched. CDR3 sequence reads: CASSLVSGGMGETQYF. The CDR3 nucleotides read TGTGCCAGCAGTTTAGTTAGCGGGGGTATGGGGGAGACCCAGTACTTC.

CDR3 amino acids: CSARSPTGRGETQYF. The DNA of the CDR3 is TGCAGTGCTAGATCCCCGACAGGGAGGGGGGAGACCCAGTACTTC. V and J are TRBV20-1 and TRBJ2-5; D is tentatively TRBD1 or TRBD2 (7 bases each). This CDR3 is built from 15 residues. Per the germline V gene, CDR1 is DFQATT and CDR2 is SNEGSKA (reference sequence). With 2 bases removed from V and 5 bases from J, the gap between germline ends came to 18 bases.

The chain links TRBV12-3 or TRBV12-4 to TRBJ2-1, with 11 bases identical to TRBD2. The CDR3 is 15 amino acids. The V gene end was trimmed by 5 bases and the J gene end by 5 bases; junction bases not matched to a gene: 5. The CDR3 here is CASSSLAGGDNEQFF. DNA of the CDR3: TGTGCCAGCAGTAGCCTAGCGGGAGGTGACAATGAGCAGTTCTTC.

This clonotype was observed a few times. The rearrangement joins TRBV6-5 to TRBJ2-7; D gene ambiguous. The CDR3 has 13 amino acids. Between the trimmed V and J ends, which lost 0 bases and 3 bases, there was a span of 6 bases. Looked up from germline, CDR1 is MNHEY and CDR2 is SVGAGI. CDR3 in amino acids: CASSYSRSYEQYF. The CDR3 bases are TGTGCCAGCAGTTACTCTAGGAGCTACGAGCAGTACTTC.

This chain uses TRBV24-1 with TRBJ2-3; D remains ambiguous. Trimming took off 4 bases at V and 3 bases at J, with 16 bases between the two ends. Per germline, CDR1 KGHDR and CDR2 SFDVKD. CDR3 size: 16 residues. The CDR3: CATSDASSVDTDTQYF. The CDR3 DNA reads TGTGCCACCAGTGACGCCTCCTCTGTGGATACAGATACGCAGTATTTT.

This clonotype was counted many times. V is TRBV5-6 and J is TRBJ1-1; D possibly corresponds to TRBD1 (5 bases). Germline CDR1 SGHDT, CDR2 YYEEEE. The CDR3 length is 13 residues. The V gene lost 2 bases and the J gene lost 4 bases, with 9 bases spanning the gap. CDR3 in amino acids: CASSLRGGTEAFF. The DNA for the CDR3 is TGTGCCAGCAGCTTACGGGGGGGCACTGAAGCTTTCTTT.

The V and J genes are TRBV12-3 or TRBV12-4 and TRBJ2-2, with TRBD1 identical over 8 bases. The junction had 3 bases not matched to a gene; V was cut back by 8 bases and J by 4 bases. The CDR3 loop spans 13 amino acids. The CDR3 nucleotides read TGTGCCAGCGGGGACAGGATCACCGGGGAGCTGTTTTTT. Amino acids: CASGDRITGELFF.

This sequence joins TRBV6-5 and TRBJ1-5, with unresolved D. The CDR3 spans 13 residues. Trimming left V 0 bases short and J 7 bases short, with 7 bases between. CDR1 and CDR2 from the germline V gene are MNHEY and SVGAGI. CDR3 DNA: TGTGCCAGCAGTTACTCCATTCAGCAGCCCCAGCATTTT. Translation gives CASSYSIQQPQHF.

The V and J genes are TRBV11-3 and TRBJ2-5; 14 positions match TRBD2. The CDR3 is 15 amino acids. V trimming: 4 bases; J trimming: 3 bases; junction bases outside the gene matches: 1. Germline V CDR1 and CDR2: SGHNT, YENEEA. CDR3 sequence (DNA): TGTGCCAGCAGCTCGGGACTAGCGGGAGAAGAGACCCAGTACTTC. As protein: CASSSGLAGEETQYF.

This clonotype came up a few times. This chain joins TRBV4-3 and TRBJ1-2; 7 nucleotides align to TRBD1. V lost 0 bases to trimming and J lost 5 bases; unmatched junction nucleotides: 3. Germline assignment: CDR1 LGHNA and CDR2 YSLEER. This CDR3 region has 14 residues. The CDR3, as DNA: TGCGCCAGCAGCCAAGATTACAGGGGATATGGCTACACCTTC. It codes for CASSQDYRGYGYTF.

This clonotype was detected only a few times. The rearrangement joins TRBV7-2 to TRBJ2-3; D is uncertain. The V gene lost 11 bases and the J gene lost 0 bases, with 18 bases spanning the gap. Germline lookup yields CDR1 SGHTA and CDR2 FQGNSA. This CDR3 is built from 15 residues. This chain's CDR3 is CASDLDGASTDTQYF. The DNA for the CDR3 is TGTGCCTCCGATTTGGACGGAGCTAGCACAGATACGCAGTATTTT.

The chain carries TRBV24-1 and TRBJ2-1, with 7 bases aligning to TRBD1. The CDR3 is 15 amino acids. Trimming at V came to 4 bases and at J to 5 bases, leaving 7 bases not matched to a gene. Germline V gene sequence: CDR1 KGHDR, CDR2 SFDVKD. The CDR3 region has the DNA TGTGCCACCAGTGAAGACAGGGCTCTGAACAATGAGCAGTTCTTC. It specifies CATSEDRALNNEQFF.

This clonotype appeared a few times. The chain combines TRBV6-2 or TRBV6-3 with TRBJ1-2; 7 bases are shared with TRBD1. V lost 6 bases and J lost 2; bases outside the gene matches: 12. The CDR3 has 16 residues. CDR1 MNHEY and CDR2 SVGEGT come from the germline V gene. The CDR3 sequence is CASSISQGDRNYGYTF. CDR3 DNA: TGTGCCAGCAGCATTTCGCAGGGGGATCGGAACTATGGCTACACCTTC.

V is TRBV18 and J is TRBJ2-5, with a possible D match to TRBD2 (6 bases). The CDR3 is made up of 14 amino acids. The germline gives CDR1 KGHSH, CDR2 LQKENI. V lost 3 bases and J 3 bases, leaving 11 bases between the germline ends. In nucleotides, the CDR3 is TGTGCCAGCTCACCGAGGAGGGCGGAAGAGACCCAGTACTTC. Translated, it gives CASSPRRAEETQYF.

Ten or more counts support this clonotype. The V and J genes are TRBV4-3 and TRBJ2-7; 12 nucleotides align to TRBD2. Germline V gene sequence: CDR1 LGHNA, CDR2 YSLEER. This CDR3 contains 16 residues. The J segment lost 2 bases and the V segment lost 5 bases, leaving 7 bases of the junction unmatched. CDR3 DNA sequence: TGCGCCAGCAGCTTTTGGACTAGCGGGACGACCTACGAGCAGTACTTC. Protein: CASSFWTSGTTYEQYF.

The sample holds a few counts of this clonotype. The V and J genes are TRBV7-2 and TRBJ1-1; no definite D call. Trimming shortened V by 3 bases and J by 3 bases, and 11 bases separated the two germline ends. The CDR3 has 14 residues. Germline CDR1 SGHTA, CDR2 FQGNSA. Written as DNA, the CDR3 is TGTGCCAGCAGCTTTGGGAATCGGGACACTGAAGCTTTCTTT. This codes for CASSFGNRDTEAFF.

Note on this clonotype: This may stem from a read error, because a much larger clone lies one nucleotide away. The V call is TRBV7-2, the J call TRBJ2-1, with TRBD2 as a possible D gene (5 bases). Per the germline V gene, CDR1 is SGHTA and CDR2 is FQGNSA. The CDR3 extends over 14 amino acids. The CDR3: CACSLVPSYNEQFF. CDR3 DNA sequence: TGTGCCTGCAGCTTAGTGCCTAGCTATAATGAGCAGTTCTTC.

This clonotype was counted many times. The chain has TRBV20-1 and TRBJ2-1, with 7 bases identical to TRBD2. Germline assignment: CDR1 DFQATT and CDR2 SNEGSKA (reference sequence). The ends lost 3 bases at V and 5 bases at J; junction bases unmatched: 13. The CDR3 consists of 16 residues. The DNA of the CDR3 is TGCAGTGCTAGTGGGCGGGGCGGGAGTGTCCACAATGAGCAGTTCTTC. Translated: CSASGRGGSVHNEQFF.

This clonotype came up many times. The chain links TRBV10-3 to TRBJ2-7; 10 nucleotides align to TRBD1. Trimming removed 5 bases from V and 7 bases from J; junction bases left unmatched: 8. The CDR3 consists of 14 residues. The germline V gene encodes CDR1 ENHRY and CDR2 SYGVKD. In nucleotides, the CDR3 is TGTGCCATCAGTAACCGGGACAGGGGTGCAGAGCAGTACTTC. Amino acids: CAISNRDRGAEQYF.

To note about this clonotype: It may be a read error: a sequence one base away is much more abundant. The chain combines TRBV5-1 with TRBJ2-1; 12 bases line up with TRBD1. Germline V gene data show CDR1 as SGHRS and CDR2 as YFSETQ. The CDR3 loop spans 15 amino acids. DNA for the CDR3: TGCCCCAGCAGCGCGGGACAGGGGGCGAGGAATGAGCAGTTCTTC. It codes for CPSSAGQGARNEQFF. The full variable domain, rest sourced from reference TRBV5-1 and TRBJ2-1, is KAGVTQTPRYLIKTRGQQVTLSCSPISGHRSVSWYQQTPGQGLQFLFEYFSETQRNKGNFPGRFSGRQFSNSRSEMNVSTLELGDSALYLCPSSAGQGARNEQFFGPGTRLTVL.

This clonotype was recorded a few times. This chain connects TRBV7-8 to TRBJ2-7; 8 positions match TRBD1. V lost 1 base and J lost 7; bases outside the gene matches: 3. The CDR3 has 13 amino acids. Germline values: CDR1 SGHVS, CDR2 FQNEAQ. The CDR3 is CASSLGTGSEQYF. CDR3 DNA sequence: TGTGCCAGCAGCTTAGGGACAGGGAGTGAGCAGTACTTC.

This chain links TRBV9 with TRBJ1-2; D is ambiguous. The germline V gene encodes CDR1 SGDLS and CDR2 YYNGEE. This CDR3 has 16 amino acids. The V gene lost 2 bases and the J gene lost 4 bases, with 18 bases spanning the gap. The DNA for the CDR3 is TGTGCCAGCAGCGTCACCCACGGCCCCCTAGTCTATGGCTACACCTTC. It translates to CASSVTHGPLVYGYTF.

CDR3 in DNA: TGTGCCAGCAGTGAATATGCGGACAGCGGCATTCAGTACTTC. Its protein is CASSEYADSGIQYF. The chain couples TRBV25-1 to TRBJ2-4; tentatively, D is TRBD1 (6 bases). Between the trimmed V and J ends, which lost 0 bases and 9 bases, there was a span of 12 bases. Per germline, CDR1 MGHDK and CDR2 SYGVNS. The CDR3 covers 14 residues. Complete variable domain (other parts from reference TRBV25-1 and TRBJ2-4): EADIYQTPRYLVIGTGKKITLECSQTMGHDKMYWYQQDPGMELHLIHYSYGVNSTEKGDLSSESTVSRIRTEHFPLTLESARPSHTSQYLCASSEYADSGIQYFGAGTRLSVL.

V and J are TRBV20-1 and TRBJ1-5; 7 bases align to TRBD1. The CDR3 loop spans 22 amino acids. CDR1 is DFQATT and CDR2 is SNEGSKA in the germline V gene (reference sequence). After removal of 0 bases from V and 0 bases from J, the junction contained 23 bases not matched to a gene. CDR3 residues: CSARDGGKITGAILYSNQPQHF. For the CDR3, the DNA is TGCAGTGCTAGAGATGGGGGAAAGATAACAGGGGCGATCCTTTATAGCAATCAGCCCCAGCATTTT.

The rearrangement uses TRBV7-3 and TRBJ1-1; D unclear. CDR1 SGHTA and CDR2 FQGTGA come from the germline V gene. This CDR3 is built from 13 residues. Trimming removed 2 bases from V and 3 bases from J, with 7 bases in between. The CDR3 sequence: CASSLWSDTEAFF. The CDR3 DNA follows: TGTGCCAGCAGCTTATGGAGCGACACTGAAGCTTTCTTT.

This clonotype was seen more than once but under ten times. The chain joins TRBV2 to TRBJ2-3; weak D call: TRBD2 (6 bases). Per germline, CDR1 SNHLY and CDR2 FYNNEI. The CDR3 extends over 14 amino acids. Trimming pared 7 bases from V and 0 bases from J, leaving 11 bases between. The CDR3 reads CASNRGLSTDTQYF. The CDR3 region has the DNA TGTGCCAGCAATCGGGGACTTAGCACAGATACGCAGTATTTT. Variable domain in full (rest from reference TRBV2 and TRBJ2-3): EPEVTQTPSHQVTQMGQEVILRCVPISNHLYFYWYRQILGQKVEFLVSFYNNEISEKSEIFDDQFSVERPDGSNFTLKIRSTKLEDSAMYFCASNRGLSTDTQYFGPGTRLTVL.